What follows are 15 T cell receptor beta chains derived from one specimen sequenced in a study of Ad26.COV2.S vaccination and SARS-CoV-2 variants. Assay used: immunoSEQ multiplex PCR; TCRdb lists only in-frame clones, some missing. The sample lists some 450,000 clones; 90% were seen once. Treatment specified: roughly 20 received Ad26.COV2.S at low or high dose, single or two shots; roughly five received placebo; per-sample allocation not given. Day 63 after the first injection of vaccine or placebo was the sampling time. The sample was peripheral blood, taken in a trial of Ad26.COV2.S vaccine versus placebo. These receptors all come from a person aged 18-60 years who received the Ad26.COV2.S COVID-19 vaccine or a placebo.

The J gene is TRBJ2-3, the V gene TRBV18; D may be TRBD2 (6 bases). Trimming took 3 bases from V and 5 from J, leaving 9 bases between them. The CDR3 runs to 13 residues. Germline assignment: CDR1 KGHSH and CDR2 LQKENI. The CDR3 nucleotides are TGTGCCAGCTCACCGCCGGGAGTAGATACGCAGTATTTT. As protein: CASSPPGVDTQYF.

The chain recombines TRBV29-1 with TRBJ2-2, with 8 bases aligning to TRBD2. The CDR3 consists of 13 residues. V gave up 5 bases and J gave up 6 bases; unmatched junction bases: 5. From germline, CDR1 is SQVTM and CDR2 ANQGSEA. The CDR3 sequence: CSVFKAGAGELFF. DNA of the CDR3: TGCAGCGTTTTCAAAGCGGGGGCCGGGGAGCTGTTTTTT.

For this clone: The sample carries other DNA sequences with the same CDR3. The chain uses TRBV27 and TRBJ2-1; 7 bases map to TRBD2. Per germline, CDR1 MNHEY and CDR2 SMNVEV (reference sequence). V was pared by 2 bases and J by 4 bases, with 2 bases of the junction left unmatched. CDR3 length: 14 amino acids. DNA of the CDR3: TGTGCCAGCAGTTTAGCGGGAGAGTACAATGAGCAGTTCTTC. It translates to CASSLAGEYNEQFF.

The gene calls are TRBV9 and TRBJ2-5; 7 nucleotides line up with TRBD2. V lost 7 bases to trimming and J lost 5 bases; unmatched junction nucleotides: 14. The length of the CDR3 is 15 residues. Germline assignment: CDR1 SGDLS and CDR2 YYNGEE. The CDR3 nucleotides are TGTGCCAGCGGTGGGAGGGAGGGTTCTCTGGAGACCCAGTACTTC. This translates into CASGGREGSLETQYF.

The chain couples TRBV6-5 to TRBJ2-1; TRBD2 matches 10 bases. V dropped 2 bases and J dropped 7; count of bases not matched to a gene: 8. Germline V lookup: CDR1 MNHEY, CDR2 SVGAGI. This CDR3 spans 16 amino acids. The CDR3 DNA reads as TGTGCCAGCAGTTACCAGAGCGGGAGGGCCGAGAATGAGCAGTTCTTC. Translated: CASSYQSGRAENEQFF.

This rearrangement joins TRBV2 to TRBJ2-7; D ambiguous. Trimming pared 4 bases from V and 3 bases from J, leaving 13 bases between. The CDR3 contains 14 residues. From germline, CDR1 is SNHLY and CDR2 FYNNEI. CDR3 loop: CASSVPASYYEQYF. In nucleotides, the CDR3 is TGTGCCAGCAGTGTCCCAGCGAGTTACTACGAGCAGTACTTC.

The chain links TRBV27 to TRBJ2-3; 7 positions match TRBD2. V shed 4 bases and J 3 bases; nucleotides not matched to a gene: 7. The CDR3 spans 15 residues. Germline CDR1 is MNHEY and CDR2 is SMNVEV (reference sequence). CDR3 nucleotides: TGTGCCAGCAGTTATCTAGCGGAGTTTACAGATACGCAGTATTTT. Translated: CASSYLAEFTDTQYF.

The chain uses TRBV10-3 and TRBJ1-2; 8 bases fit TRBD1. Unmatched junction bases numbered 13, after V lost 10 bases and J lost 9 bases. The CDR3 runs to 13 residues. CDR1 and CDR2 from the germline V gene are ENHRY and SYGVKD. The CDR3 reads CATTTGEGSSYTF. The CDR3 nucleotides are TGTGCCACCACGACAGGGGAAGGTTCGAGCTACACCTTC.

The genes are TRBV6-5 and TRBJ1-6; unclear D gene. CDR1 is MNHEY, CDR2 SVGAGI, per germline. The CDR3 sequence is 15 residues long. V gave up 0 bases and J gave up 7 bases, with 10 bases separating them. The DNA for the CDR3 is TGTGCCAGCAGTTACTCGGGTCAGACCAATTCACCCCTCCACTTT. Translating gives CASSYSGQTNSPLHF.

The chain has TRBV30 and TRBJ2-2, with TRBD2 as a possible D gene (6 bases). CDR3 length equals 14 residues. The ends were cut back, 0 bases at V and 4 bases at J, with 9 bases in the middle. Germline-derived CDR1 and CDR2 are GTSNPN and SVGIG (reference sequence). Here the CDR3 reads CAWSVGSGTGELFF. The CDR3 nucleotides are TGTGCCTGGAGTGTCGGTAGCGGCACCGGGGAGCTGTTTTTT.

This chain uses TRBV27 with TRBJ2-1; tentative D call: TRBD2 (5 bases). The CDR3 has 16 residues. Looked up from germline, CDR1 is MNHEY and CDR2 is SMNVEV (reference sequence). Trimming left V 6 bases short and J 5 bases short, with 20 bases between. The CDR3 sequence is CASRNVGVSTHNEQFF. The DNA for the CDR3 is TGTGCCAGCAGAAATGTGGGAGTCTCCACACACAATGAGCAGTTCTTC.

This chain uses TRBV5-6 with TRBJ2-7; 12 bases match TRBD2. V lost 3 bases to trimming and J lost 5 bases; unmatched junction nucleotides: 9. The CDR3 spans 16 residues. Germline CDR1 and CDR2: SGHDT and YYEEEE. CDR3 DNA: TGTGCCAGCAGCTCCCGACTAGCGGGAGATAGACACGAGCAGTACTTC. It translates to CASSSRLAGDRHEQYF. Full variable domain (rest looked up from reference TRBV5-6 and TRBJ2-7): DAGVTQSPTHLIKTRGQQVTLRCSPKSGHDTVSWYQQALGQGPQFIFQYYEEEERQRGNFPDRFSGHQFPNYSSELNVNALLLGDSALYLCASSSRLAGDRHEQYFGPGTRLTVT.

In DNA, the CDR3 is TGTGCCAGCAGCCCGCACGAGGGGGGCACAAAAGGCATTCAGTACTTC. Translating it yields CASSPHEGGTKGIQYF. This rearrangement joins TRBV5-4 to TRBJ2-4, with D perhaps TRBD1 or TRBD2 (6 bases each). Trimming shortened V by 4 bases and J by 9 bases, and 23 bases separated the two germline ends. The germline V gene encodes CDR1 SGHNT and CDR2 YYREEE (reference sequence). CDR3 length: 16 residues.

The count of this clone is one. The chain couples TRBV3-1 (or the pseudogene TRBV3-2) to TRBJ2-1; perhaps TRBD1 as D (6 bases). The length of the CDR3 is 13 residues. Germline CDR1 reads LGHDT; CDR2 reads YNNKEL (reference sequence). V dropped 3 bases and J dropped 8 bases, with 11 bases sitting between them. CDR3 amino acids: CASSQQGSDEQFF. CDR3 DNA: TGTGCCAGCAGCCAGCAGGGGAGTGATGAGCAGTTCTTC.

The chain carries TRBV6-6 and TRBJ2-3; TRBD1 matches 11 bases. Germline V CDR1 and CDR2: MNHNY, SVGAGI (reference sequence). Trimming cost V 5 bases and J 10 bases; bases outside gene matches: 11. The CDR3 length is 15 residues. CDR3 nucleotides: TGTGCCAGCAGTCCCGGGACAGGGGGTTCATACGCGCAGTATTTT. This encodes CASSPGTGGSYAQYF.